The rows below give T cell receptor beta chains drawn from one sample of a study of T-cell reconstitution after alpha-beta-depleted transplantation in children. TCRdb re-called the PCR reads through MiXCR, storing one row per CDR3 protein. This sample has over 100,000 distinct CDR3 sequences, with approximately 10% found just once. Here the sequenced sample was PBMCs, taken before TCRalphabeta/CD19-depleted stem cell transplant. These receptors were taken from a boy aged 2 to 10 with acute lymphoblastic leukemia, due to receive a stem cell transplant. Each CDR3 is given with its conserved first and last residue.

v_call,j_call,cdr3_aa
TRBV7-9,TRBJ1-6,CASSLKGFDSPLHF
TRBV5-1,TRBJ2-7,CASSLVASGIHEQYF
TRBV20-1,TRBJ2-1,CSALAGHSYNEQFF
TRBV20-1,TRBJ2-3,CSARGGVRGSTDTQYF
TRBV6-5,TRBJ2-1,CASSLTSRNEQFF
TRBV27,TRBJ2-6,CASSLQAGANVLTF
TRBV20-1,TRBJ2-5,CSARDLAGLFQTQYF
TRBV10-3,TRBJ2-1,CAIRETAAENEQFF
TRBV12-3/TRBV12-4,TRBJ2-1,CASSSSGGGNEQFF
TRBV12-5,TRBJ2-3,CASGFERGFTDTQYF
TRBV29-1,TRBJ2-3,CSVTRTDTQYF
TRBV15,TRBJ2-1,CATSLGPGAQGNEQFF
TRBV28,TRBJ1-4,CASSSPRDSRNEKLFF
TRBV5-1,TRBJ2-1,CASSLESAGAFNEQFF
TRBV5-1,TRBJ1-1,CASKVRERMNTEAFF
TRBV5-1,TRBJ2-1,CASSLAFSGGPYNEQFF
TRBV7-8,TRBJ2-3,CASSPVSATWDTQYF
TRBV12-3/TRBV12-4,TRBJ2-7,CASSFTGQGGNEQYF
TRBV2,TRBJ2-5,CASSATSGSSGETQYF
TRBV3-1,TRBJ2-2,CASSQDTGGSTGELFF
TRBV29-1,TRBJ1-1,CSVEPGQHNTEAFF
TRBV5-8,TRBJ2-1,CASSLNQGAYNEQFF
TRBV5-1,TRBJ2-2,CASSWAGTSANTGELFF
TRBV6-5,TRBJ1-6,CASSYSGKAYNSPLHF
TRBV11-1,TRBJ2-6,CASSLGDRGRGTGANVLTF
TRBV12-3/TRBV12-4,TRBJ1-2,CASRDGPRDYGYTF
TRBV28,TRBJ2-1,CASLQVGLASYNEQFF
TRBV6-1,TRBJ1-1,CASSPIGTGDTEAFF
TRBV7-9,TRBJ2-1,CASSPPGYNEQFF
TRBV20-1,TRBJ1-1,CSARVWASMNTEAFF
TRBV6-5,TRBJ2-1,CASSLAASGRSPPSKPFF
TRBV7-2,TRBJ2-1,CASSPRGGSYNEQFF
TRBV5-1,TRBJ1-1,CASSSGLGGTEAFF
TRBV5-1,TRBJ2-1,CASSLDANDEQFF
TRBV7-9,TRBJ1-4,CASSLARGNEKLFF
TRBV6-6,TRBJ1-5,CASSQYAQPQHF
TRBV12-3/TRBV12-4,TRBJ2-1,CASSFGGRTYNEQFF
TRBV5-1,TRBJ2-7,CASSLEGLANSYEQYF
TRBV20-1,TRBJ1-6,CSTPGPSHNSPLHF
TRBV20-1,TRBJ2-1,CSASSGTSSYNEQFF
TRBV7-2,TRBJ1-6,CASNHPNSPLHF
TRBV24-1,TRBJ2-3,CATSDPRASGGDTQYF
TRBV5-1,TRBJ1-5,CASSLEVNQPQHF
TRBV18,TRBJ2-7,CASSLRTSPPGEQYF
TRBV4-1,TRBJ1-2,CASSQDGAGLDGYTF
TRBV6-5,TRBJ1-1,CASSYSTGNTEAFF
TRBV6-5,TRBJ1-2,CASSAGYGYTF
TRBV5-1,TRBJ2-5,CASSRGPQKTQYF
TRBV29-1,TRBJ2-7,CSGTQGPYEQYF
TRBV5-8,TRBJ2-7,CASRGSLYEQYF
TRBV24-1,TRBJ2-1,CATSDREESSYNEQFF
TRBV12-3/TRBV12-4,TRBJ1-1,CASSLGPGNTEAFF
TRBV6-5,TRBJ2-1,CASKTSGEVNEQFF
TRBV10-2,TRBJ2-6,CASSEDSGTVSSGANVLTF
TRBV7-8,TRBJ2-1,CASSPPGFPGTFWEQFF
TRBV18,TRBJ2-7,CASSPGRLEQYF
TRBV27,TRBJ1-5,CASSLSYHQPQHF